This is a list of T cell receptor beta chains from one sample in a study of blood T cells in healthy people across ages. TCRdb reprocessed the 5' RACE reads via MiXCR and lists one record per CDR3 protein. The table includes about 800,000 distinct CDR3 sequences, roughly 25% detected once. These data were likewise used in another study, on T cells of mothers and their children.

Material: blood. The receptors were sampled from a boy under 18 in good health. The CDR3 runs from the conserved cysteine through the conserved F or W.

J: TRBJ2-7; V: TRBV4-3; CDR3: CASSQDLAGGKDEQYF
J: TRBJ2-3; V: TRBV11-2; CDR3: CASAGGWGTDTQYF
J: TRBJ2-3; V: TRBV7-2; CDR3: CASSPGGPRTDTQYF
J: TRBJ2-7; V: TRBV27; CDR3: CASTSGSLAGSYEQYF
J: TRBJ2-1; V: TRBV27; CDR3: CAGSLSVRAPLFF
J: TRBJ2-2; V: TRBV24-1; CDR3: CATSSTSGRAENTGELFF
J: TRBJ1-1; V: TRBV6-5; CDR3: CASAQGANTEAFF
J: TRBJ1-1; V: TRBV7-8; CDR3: CASSFGDREHTEAFF
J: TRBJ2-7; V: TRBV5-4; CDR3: CASSLIASEQYF
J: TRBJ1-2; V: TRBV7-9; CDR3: CASSLAADRGYGYTF
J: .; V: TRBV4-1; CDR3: CASSQKTGHPIYEQYF
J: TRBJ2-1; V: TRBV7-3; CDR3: CASSLGTGFNGQFF
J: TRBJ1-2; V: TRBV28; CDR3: CASSSPAGHRIYGYTF
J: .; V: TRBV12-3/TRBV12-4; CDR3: CASSLAMASYEQYF
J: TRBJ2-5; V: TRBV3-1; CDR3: CASSQEGETQYF
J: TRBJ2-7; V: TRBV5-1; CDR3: CARSLAWGQFYEQYF
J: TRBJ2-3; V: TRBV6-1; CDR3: CASSGSGLGDTQYF
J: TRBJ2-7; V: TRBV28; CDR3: CASSRPGLVSYEQYF
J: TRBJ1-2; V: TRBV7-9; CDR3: CASSLGGPNYGYTF
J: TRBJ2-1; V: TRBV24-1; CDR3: CATSGPQSGFAGEQFF
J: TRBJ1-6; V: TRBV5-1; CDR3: CASSLAEGGRDSPLHF
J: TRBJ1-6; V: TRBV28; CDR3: CASSLSRSFNSPLHF
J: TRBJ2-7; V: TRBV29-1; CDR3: CSVEGRTYEQYF
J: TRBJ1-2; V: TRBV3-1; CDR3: CASSQEGTVYGYTF
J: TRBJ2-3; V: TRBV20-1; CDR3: CSARRLTVTDTQYF
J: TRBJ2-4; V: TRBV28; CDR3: CASSYRGSKNIQYF
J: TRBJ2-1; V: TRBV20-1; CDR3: CSARSPLESYNEQFF
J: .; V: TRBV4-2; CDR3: CASSNRDNSYEQYF